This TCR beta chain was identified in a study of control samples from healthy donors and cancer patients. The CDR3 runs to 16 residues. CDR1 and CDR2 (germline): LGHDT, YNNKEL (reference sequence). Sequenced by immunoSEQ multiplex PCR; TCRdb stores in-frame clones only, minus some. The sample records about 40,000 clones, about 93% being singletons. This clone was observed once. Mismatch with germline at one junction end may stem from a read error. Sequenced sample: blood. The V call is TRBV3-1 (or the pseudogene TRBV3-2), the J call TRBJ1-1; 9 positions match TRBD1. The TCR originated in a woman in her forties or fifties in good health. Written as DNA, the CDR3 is TGTGCCAGCAACCAAGATACCCGGACAGGGGATACTGAAGCTTTCTTT. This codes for CASNQDTRTGDTEAFF.